The sequence of this T cell receptor beta chain was determined in a study of T cells in Graves' hyperthyroidism and ophthalmopathy. This clonotype was counted only a few times. Trimming stripped 7 bases from V and 6 bases from J, with 7 bases between. The CDR3 spans 11 residues. There were TCR beta CDR3 regions amplified from RNA transcripts. The HTBI primer set drove a first-round RT-PCR of the TCR CDR3. MiXCR was run by TCRdb on the multiplex PCR reads, yielding one entry per CDR3 protein. The table shows 600,000 to 650,000 distinct CDR3 sequences, with around 15% occurring only once. The gene calls are TRBV12-3 or TRBV12-4 and TRBJ2-1; unclear D gene. The sequenced material came from blood. This clonotype was sampled from a woman between 25 and 40 years old with Graves' hyperthyroidism. CDR3 nucleotides: TGTGCCAGCACCGGATTCAATGAGCAGTTCTTC. Encoded protein: CASTGFNEQFF.